The 14 T cell receptor beta chains below all came from one sample that was sequenced in a study of T cells in Graves' hyperthyroidism and ophthalmopathy. The investigators amplified TCR beta CDR3 regions from RNA transcripts. The HTBI primer set was used in a first-round RT-PCR of the TCR CDR3. Each CDR3 protein gets one entry after TCRdb re-called the multiplex PCR reads with MiXCR. There are under 550,000 distinct CDR3 sequences in the sample; roughly 15% occur only once, and around 5.3% lies in the top ten. The material sequenced was blood. The receptors stem from a woman between 18 and 29 years old with Graves' hyperthyroidism.

This clonotype was detected only a few times. The rearrangement links TRBV28 to TRBJ1-5; 10 bases agree with TRBD1. V gave up 2 bases and J gave up 7 bases; unmatched junction bases: 2. The CDR3 runs to 14 residues. In germline, CDR1 is MDHEN, CDR2 SYDVKM. The CDR3 DNA is TGTGCCAGCAGTTTAATGACAGGGGGCCAGCCCCAGCATTTT. Translation gives CASSLMTGGQPQHF.

Points on this clonotype: This may be a read error: a much more frequent sequence differs by one nucleotide. CDR3 bases: TGTGCCAACAGCTTGGCCGGCTTAGCGGACTACGAGCAGTACTTC. Translating it yields CANSLAGLADYEQYF. This chain links TRBV5-6 with TRBJ2-7, with a possible D match to TRBD2 (6 bases). There are 15 residues in the CDR3. CDR1 is SGHDT and CDR2 is YYEEEE in the germline V gene.

In regard to this clonotype: A read error may be the cause here, since a much bigger clone is one base away. The missing conserved phenylalanine or tryptophan at the end of this CDR3 makes a read error likely. The V and J genes are TRBV7-9 and TRBJ2-2; D is possibly TRBD1 (5 bases). V shed 5 bases and J shed 3 bases, with 13 bases lying between them. CDR3 length: 15 amino acids. Germline V gene lookup returns CDR1 SEHNR and CDR2 FQNEAQ (reference sequence). The CDR3 sequence: CASSHKGQDTGELFS. The DNA of the CDR3 is TGTGCCAGCAGCCACAAGGGGCAGGACACCGGGGAGCTGTTTTCT.

This clonotype was recorded many times. The chain combines TRBV6-1 with TRBJ1-1; the match to TRBD1 covers 9 bases. The ends lost 7 bases at V and 3 bases at J; junction bases unmatched: 6. The CDR3 loop spans 14 amino acids. Germline assignment: CDR1 MNHNS and CDR2 SASEGT. CDR3 region: CASTTGQGHTEAFF. In nucleotides, the CDR3 is TGTGCCAGCACCACGGGACAGGGACACACTGAAGCTTTCTTT.

This clonotype appeared many times. The J gene is TRBJ2-6, the V gene TRBV20-1; D is perhaps TRBD2 (5 bases). The CDR3 totals 18 residues. CDR1 is DFQATT, CDR2 SNEGSKA, per germline (reference sequence). V was trimmed by 0 bases and J by 0 bases, leaving 15 bases between them. For the CDR3, the DNA is TGCAGTGCTAGAGACCCCGGGGTAGCGACCTCTGGGGCCAACGTCCTGACTTTC. Translating gives CSARDPGVATSGANVLTF.

V usage is TRBV19 and J usage is TRBJ1-5, with 9 bases aligning to TRBD1. The germline V gene encodes CDR1 LNHDA and CDR2 SQIVND (reference sequence). Trimming removed 7 bases from V and 5 bases from J; junction bases left unmatched: 9. This CDR3 contains 15 residues. The chain's CDR3 is CASTTTGGSYQPQHF. CDR3 DNA: TGTGCCAGTACCACGACAGGGGGTTCATATCAGCCCCAGCATTTT.

J is TRBJ2-1 and V is TRBV4-1; 10 bases agree with TRBD1. With V trimmed by 7 bases and J by 8 bases, 20 bases remained unmatched. Germline V CDR1 and CDR2: MGHRA, YSYEKL. This CDR3 region has 18 residues. The CDR3: CASIPGQGSCGGLDEQFF. CDR3 nucleotide sequence: TGCGCCAGCATACCGGGACAGGGGTCCTGCGGGGGGTTGGATGAGCAGTTCTTC.

This clonotype was seen ten or more times. The chain has TRBV27 and TRBJ2-1; the match to TRBD2 covers 10 bases. The germline V gene encodes CDR1 MNHEY and CDR2 SMNVEV (reference sequence). V lost 7 bases to trimming and J lost 3 bases; unmatched junction nucleotides: 12. This CDR3 contains 17 residues. The CDR3 loop is CASTLGSSGRVYNEQFF. CDR3 in DNA: TGTGCCAGCACTCTAGGCTCGAGCGGGAGGGTCTACAATGAGCAGTTCTTC.

This clonotype has only a few counts. The chain is built from TRBV5-1 and TRBJ2-5; either TRBD1 or TRBD2 may fit D (5 bases each). The ends were cut back, 3 bases at V and 2 bases at J, with 11 bases in the middle. Germline V CDR1 and CDR2: SGHRS, YFSETQ. The CDR3 length is 14 residues. This chain's CDR3 is CASSSRDPQETQYF. CDR3 DNA sequence: TGCGCCAGCAGCTCCCGGGACCCGCAAGAGACCCAGTACTTC.

This clonotype was counted only a few times. The J gene is TRBJ2-4, the V gene TRBV6-1, with a weak D call TRBD1 (5 bases). Trimming pared 6 bases from V and 0 bases from J, leaving 12 bases between. The CDR3 sequence is 15 residues long. Germline CDR1 reads MNHNS; CDR2 reads SASEGT. The CDR3, as DNA: TGTGCCAGCAGCCCCAAGGGGCTAGCCAAAAACATTCAGTACTTC. It encodes CASSPKGLAKNIQYF.

The rearrangement joins TRBV19 to TRBJ1-1; D remains unclear. Deletions cut 1 base from V and 2 bases from J, with 8 bases between. The length of the CDR3 is 14 residues. Germline V gene lookup returns CDR1 LNHDA and CDR2 SQIVND (reference sequence). This CDR3 reads CASSIVGGNTEAFF. For the CDR3, the DNA is TGTGCCAGTAGTATAGTCGGCGGTAACACTGAAGCTTTCTTT.

This clonotype was recorded many times. V is TRBV12-3 or TRBV12-4 and J is TRBJ1-2; D gene uncertain. V dropped 3 bases and J dropped 7 bases, with 6 bases sitting between them. This CDR3 spans 11 amino acids. Here the CDR3 DNA reads TGTGCCAGCAGTTTTGTGGGTGGCTACACCTTC. It is translated as CASSFVGGYTF.

This clonotype was recorded a few times. The chain is built from TRBV19 and TRBJ1-2; 9 nucleotides line up with TRBD1. Germline values: CDR1 LNHDA, CDR2 SQIVND (reference sequence). The CDR3 loop spans 15 amino acids. The J segment lost 6 bases and the V segment lost 7 bases, leaving 12 bases of the junction unmatched. The CDR3 is CASTTTGTGLHGYTF. CDR3 in DNA: TGTGCCAGTACCACGACCGGGACAGGGCTTCATGGCTACACCTTC.

As concerns this clonotype: A read error is possible here, since a much larger clone lies one base away. J is TRBJ1-4 and V is TRBV6-1, with unresolved D. The CDR3 runs 15 residues. Trimming removed 2 bases at V and 0 bases at J, with 7 bases between. Germline-derived CDR1 and CDR2 are MNHNS and SASEGT. The CDR3 DNA follows: TGTGCCAGCAGTGAAATGTGGACAACTAATGAAAAACTGTTTTTT. Translation: CASSEMWTTNEKLFF.